This TCR beta chain was retrieved from a study of shared clonotypes between healthy human individuals. Investigators spread the genomic DNA of each subset evenly over several immunoSEQ plates. Method: immunoSEQ multiplex PCR; TCRdb's copy keeps in-frame clones and lacks some. The top ten clones hold about 0.37% of a sample with 2 million to 2.5 million clones, about 92% of them seen once. Findings and limits, study-wide: Clonotype sharing across a handful of donors was observed for around 4.8% of naive CD4 clonotypes.

Comments on this clone: Its antigen is not known.

Adults of Caucasian background living in Nashville, Tennessee made up all donors. This CDR3 contains 16 residues. CDR1 is MGHRA and CDR2 is YSYEKL in the germline V gene. Trimming removed 3 bases at V and 4 bases at J, with 18 bases between. The sample was naive CD4+ T cells from PBMCs. Subset of the sample: CD45RA+ positively selected. The receptor comes from a man younger than 35 in good health. Some clones in this sample may be carry-over from other donors' samples. J is TRBJ1-1 and V is TRBV4-1; D is undetermined. The CDR3 DNA sequence: TGCGCCAGCAGCCAGGAAGGCCTCGGGTGGGGCACTGAAGCTTTCTTT. Translating it yields CASSQEGLGWGTEAFF.